This T cell receptor (beta chain) was identified during a study of vaccination and CD4 T cells after COVID-19. The overall study: Participants were given two doses of BNT162b2 or mRNA-1273 vaccine. A CEFX pool, an HIV-1 Nef pool, or no peptide went to control cultures. General observations from the study: Looking at convalescent patients, 304 of their 307 vaccine-specific clones were spike mono-reactive.

Per the germline V gene, CDR1 is LNHNV and CDR2 is YYDKDF (reference sequence). The CDR3 loop spans 14 amino acids. Researchers used the Oncomine TCR Beta short-read assay to sequence DNA from cultured CD4+ T cells. TCRdb re-called the PCR reads through MiXCR, storing one row per CDR3 protein. Of 2,500 to 3,000 distinct CDR3 sequences in the sample, roughly a third were seen once. Treatment indicated: approximately 11-day PBMC culture with coronavirus spike peptide pools or control peptides (ViraFEST assay). Turning to this clonotype: The target antigen is unknown. A single base separates this from a much larger clone, so it may be a read error.

This TCR was sampled from a human donor who had recovered from COVID-19. Sequencing was done on a sample of CD4+ T cells from blood, cultured in vitro. The J gene is TRBJ1-1, the V gene TRBV15, with TRBD1 as a possible D gene (5 bases). The CDR3 loop is CATGRDRRGTEAFF. The DNA of the CDR3 is TGTGCCACCGGCAGAGATAGGAGGGGCACTGAAGCTTTCTTT.